The clone carrying this T cell receptor beta chain was seen ten or more times. As yet, its antigen is unknown. This sample's time point: newly diagnosed GD, antithyroid drugs for less than 3 months. PBMC RNA served as the TCR library source. By American Thyroid Association guidelines, Graves' disease was diagnosed in the cohort. These data originate in a study of regulatory T cells in long-lasting Graves disease. General observations from the study: Less diverse TCR repertoires were seen in persistent Graves' patients than in newly diagnosed ones.

This CDR3 comprises 14 residues. The germline V gene encodes CDR1 MDHEN and CDR2 SYDVKM. Trimming took 6 bases from V and 2 from J, leaving 10 bases between them. According to the study, TCR beta libraries were built with iRepertoire HTBI primers and CDR3-region Arm-PCR. A single record per CDR3 protein comes from TCRdb applying MiXCR to the multiplex PCR reads. In the table there are some 220,000 distinct CDR3 sequences, roughly a fifth of which are singletons. This sample was also put to use in a study of T cells in Graves' hyperthyroidism and ophthalmopathy. That source reports: Blood also carried most thyroid clonotypes expanded above 0.001.

The chain joins TRBV28 to TRBJ2-2; D not certain. The source material was peripheral blood mononuclear cells (PBMCs), sampled at new diagnosis, from a patient treated with antithyroid drugs. This sequence originates from a woman in her twenties or thirties with Graves disease. CDR3 in DNA: TGTGCCAGCAGGCTTTACAGCAACACCGGGGAGCTGTTTTTT. Its protein is CASRLYSNTGELFF.